The clone carrying this TCR beta chain occurred many times. Antigen specificity is unknown. Individually, cDNA molecules had unique molecular identifiers attached to them. TCRdb processed the 5' RACE reads anew with MiXCR; each CDR3 protein has one entry. Of 80,000 or so distinct CDR3 sequences listed, approximately 12% were seen once; the top ten hold around 3.5%. This specimen belongs to a study of early T cells in non-severe SARS-CoV-2 infection. Study-wide background: Sequencing input comprised bulk RNA from unsorted whole blood; chain pairing was not available.

Study-level results: Private and CD4 specificities were missed by VDJdb matching, which favored anti-spike CD8 responses.

CDR3 size: 14 residues. V was clipped by 3 bases and J by 13 bases, with 22 bases between them. CDR1 and CDR2 (germline): WNHNN, SYGVQD (reference sequence). The chain has TRBV10-1 and TRBJ2-7, with D maybe TRBD1 (6 bases). The source material was whole blood. This clonotype originated in an adult who was a healthcare worker with PCR-confirmed SARS-CoV-2 infection or an uninfected control (not recorded which). The CDR3 coding sequence is TGCGCCAGCAGTGAATCCGGGACACACCTTCCATTATACTTC. It is translated as CASSESGTHLPLYF.